The 16 T cell receptor beta chains presented below share a single source sample, sequenced in a study of shared clonotypes between healthy human individuals. Profiled with immunoSEQ multiplex PCR; TCRdb holds only in-frame clones, not every one. The data hold some 2,100,000 clones, with around 93% observed a single time. Selected positively for CCR7 and CD45RO-negative, naive CD8 cells excluded terminally differentiated effector memory CD45RA+ cells. Sequencing was performed on naive CD8+ T cells from PBMCs. The origin of the receptors is a man aged 18 to 30 in good health. Some clones in this sample may be carry-over from other donors' samples.

The V and J genes are TRBV7-9 and TRBJ1-1, with D unresolved. This CDR3 is 11 amino acids long. Trimming left V 5 bases short and J 4 bases short, with 5 bases between. Germline V lookup: CDR1 SEHNR, CDR2 FQNEAQ (reference sequence). CDR3 DNA sequence: TGTGCCAGCAGCACCGCCACTGAAGCTTTCTTT. Amino acids: CASSTATEAFF.

V gene TRBV19 combines with J gene TRBJ2-7, with 7 bases lining up with TRBD1. The trim removed 3 bases at V and 2 bases at J, leaving 7 bases unmatched. The CDR3 contains 15 residues. CDR1 is LNHDA and CDR2 is SQIVND in the germline V gene (reference sequence). As DNA, the CDR3 is TGTGCCAGTAGTATTCGATTGGGGACAGCCTACGAGCAGTACTTC. Translating gives CASSIRLGTAYEQYF.

This clone was seen only once. This sequence joins TRBV9 and TRBJ1-1, with a weak D call TRBD1 (5 bases). Trimming removed 0 bases at V and 0 bases at J, with 15 bases between. The CDR3 covers 17 residues. Germline V gene lookup returns CDR1 SGDLS and CDR2 YYNGEE. CDR3 loop: CASSVVDDGTLNTEAFF. CDR3 bases: TGTGCCAGCAGCGTAGTAGACGACGGGACTTTGAACACTGAAGCTTTCTTT. Full variable domain (missing parts from reference TRBV9 and TRBJ1-1): DSGVTQTPKHLITATGQRVTLRCSPRSGDLSVYWYQQSLDQGLQFLIQYYNGEERAKGNILERFSAQQFPDLHSELNLSSLELGDSALYFCASSVVDDGTLNTEAFFGQGTRLTVV.

This chain links TRBV7-9 with TRBJ2-7; possibly TRBD2 for D (7 bases). The germline gives CDR1 SEHNR, CDR2 FQNEAQ (reference sequence). The CDR3 totals 15 residues. Between the trimmed V and J ends, which lost 1 base and 2 bases, there was a span of 12 bases. The CDR3 DNA reads as TGTGCCAGCAGCTTAGAGGGAGGGGGAACCTACGAGCAGTACTTC. This sequence encodes CASSLEGGGTYEQYF.

The chain's CDR3 is CATSRATGQPQHF. Here the CDR3 DNA reads TGTGCCACCAGCAGAGCGACAGGTCAGCCCCAGCATTTT. V gene TRBV15 combines with J gene TRBJ1-5; weak D call: TRBD1 (6 bases). The V gene lost 1 base and the J gene lost 6 bases, with 7 bases spanning the gap. The germline V gene has CDR1 LNHNV and CDR2 YYDKDF (reference sequence). CDR3 length: 13 residues.

The chain has TRBV12-5 and TRBJ1-2, with D perhaps matching TRBD1 (5 bases). Trimming removed 5 bases from V and 7 bases from J, with 14 bases in between. This CDR3 has 13 amino acids. The germline gives CDR1 LGHNT, CDR2 FRNRAP. The CDR3 bases are TGTGCTAGTGGTCACGGGACGGGGACTGGCTACACCTTC. The encoded protein is CASGHGTGTGYTF. The whole variable domain, filled in from reference TRBV12-5 and TRBJ1-2, reads DARVTQTPRHKVTEMGQEVTMRCQPILGHNTVFWYRQTMMQGLELLAYFRNRAPLDDSGMPKDRFSAEMPDATLATLKIQPSEPRDSAVYFCASGHGTGTGYTFGSGTRLTVV.

J is TRBJ2-4 and V is TRBV4-2; 8 bases are shared with TRBD1. Germline V gives CDR1 LGHNA, CDR2 YNFKEQ. The CDR3 totals 15 residues. V lost 0 bases, J lost 5 bases, and 3 bases stayed unmatched. The DNA of the CDR3 is TGTGCCAGCAGCCAAGACGGACAGGGTGAAAACATTCAGTACTTC. The encoded protein is CASSQDGQGENIQYF.

V and J are TRBV9 and TRBJ2-1, with D possibly matching TRBD2 (5 bases). Germline lookup yields CDR1 SGDLS and CDR2 YYNGEE. The length of the CDR3 is 17 residues. Trimming removed 1 base at V and 0 bases at J, with 14 bases between. For the CDR3, the DNA is TGTGCCAGCAGCGTAAGAGTGGCGGGCTTCTCCTACAATGAGCAGTTCTTC. It encodes CASSVRVAGFSYNEQFF.

The chain is built from TRBV5-4 and TRBJ2-2; 11 bases fit TRBD2. Germline V gene lookup returns CDR1 SGHNT and CDR2 YYREEE (reference sequence). The CDR3 loop spans 17 amino acids. Trimming removed 0 bases from V and 7 bases from J; junction bases left unmatched: 8. The CDR3 is CASSLAPSGRYSGELFF. For the CDR3, the DNA is TGTGCCAGCAGCTTGGCGCCTAGCGGGAGGTATAGCGGGGAGCTGTTTTTT.

The chain is built from TRBV27 and TRBJ2-3, with D possibly matching TRBD2 (5 bases). The CDR3 is made up of 15 amino acids. The germline V gene has CDR1 MNHEY and CDR2 SMNVEV (reference sequence). V was pared by 2 bases and J by 3 bases, with 12 bases between. CDR3 in amino acids: CASSLGQAVTDTQYF. Written as DNA, the CDR3 is TGTGCCAGCAGTTTAGGTCAAGCGGTTACAGATACGCAGTATTTT.

V gene TRBV5-6 combines with J gene TRBJ2-3; TRBD2 matches at 7 bases. V was clipped by 0 bases and J by 6 bases; unmatched bases: 4. The CDR3 runs to 14 residues. Germline lookup yields CDR1 SGHDT and CDR2 YYEEEE. CDR3 sequence (DNA): TGTGCCAGCAGCTTGGCCGCGCGGGGGGATACGCAGTATTTT. This codes for CASSLAARGDTQYF.

The chain is built from TRBV6-1 and TRBJ2-4; D is undetermined. Germline V gene lookup returns CDR1 MNHNS and CDR2 SASEGT. V was shortened by 4 bases and J by 1 base, with 14 bases between the two germline ends. CDR3 length equals 16 residues. CDR3 loop: CASSAIIIGAKNIQYF. The CDR3 DNA follows: TGTGCCAGCAGTGCAATTATAATTGGGGCCAAAAACATTCAGTACTTC.

V and J are TRBV7-3 and TRBJ1-2; D remains ambiguous. There are 15 residues in the CDR3. The germline gives CDR1 SGHTA, CDR2 FQGTGA. Between the trimmed V and J ends, which lost 8 bases and 2 bases, there was a span of 18 bases. Here the CDR3 DNA reads TGTGCCAGCCCTGCGGCACCAACCGAGAACTATGGCTACACCTTC. It encodes CASPAAPTENYGYTF.

On this clone itself: Within the sample, other DNA sequences also encode this same CDR3. J is TRBJ2-2 and V is TRBV9; the match to TRBD2 covers 10 bases. Germline assignment: CDR1 SGDLS and CDR2 YYNGEE. The ends lost 1 base at V and 1 base at J; junction bases unmatched: 1. CDR3 size: 16 residues. This chain's CDR3 is CASSVRLAGNTGELFF. The CDR3 DNA is TGTGCCAGCAGCGTAAGACTAGCGGGGAACACCGGGGAGCTGTTTTTT.

The chain employs TRBV4-1 and TRBJ2-7; the match to TRBD1 covers 8 bases. V lost 5 bases and J lost 3; bases outside the gene matches: 12. The CDR3 length is 16 residues. CDR1 is MGHRA and CDR2 is YSYEKL in the germline V gene. This chain's CDR3 is CASSSTSGQGFYEQYF. The CDR3 DNA is TGCGCCAGCAGCAGCACCTCAGGACAGGGATTCTACGAGCAGTACTTC.

This chain uses TRBV19 with TRBJ2-1, with 10 bases that match TRBD1. J was trimmed by 6 bases and V by 9 bases; bases with no gene match: 8. There are 14 residues in the CDR3. The germline V gene encodes CDR1 LNHDA and CDR2 SQIVND (reference sequence). The CDR3 region is CARAGTGVCNEQFF. CDR3 nucleotides: TGTGCCAGGGCCGGGACAGGGGTTTGCAATGAGCAGTTCTTC.